This is a list of T cell receptor beta chains from one sample in a study of OX40 agonist ivuxolimab in advanced cancers. Produced via immunoSEQ multiplex PCR; TCRdb's table is partial and in-frame only. The sample includes roughly 60,000 clones, 86% of them seen just once. The sequences come from CD4+ or CD8+ T cells sorted from blood, collected in a trial of the OX40 agonist ivuxolimab. Receptors were obtained from an adult with an advanced solid tumor such as melanoma, head and neck, liver or kidney cancer. The CDR3 runs from the conserved cysteine through the conserved F or W. A D gene is named only where the DNA matches it firmly. Rows give clone size only sometimes, using once, few, many, or a class for an expanded clone.

D	V	J	size	CDR3	DNA
-	TRBV10-3	TRBJ1-1	-	CAISESKENTEAFF	TGTGCCATCAGTGAGTCGAAAGAGAACACTGAAGCTTTCTTT
-	TRBV7-9	TRBJ1-3	few	CASSLVSDALSGNTIYF	TGTGCCAGCAGCTTAGTGTCTGATGCCCTCTCTGGAAACACCATATATTTT
-	TRBV2	TRBJ2-7	-	CASRRTGYEQYF	TGTGCCAGCAGACGGACTGGCTACGAGCAGTACTTC
-	TRBV7-8	TRBJ1-4	once	CASSPQGTDEKLFF	TGTGCCAGCAGCCCACAGGGTACCGATGAAAAACTGTTTTTT
-	TRBV5-1	TRBJ2-3	-	CASSFSGVGADTQYF	TGCGCCAGCAGCTTCAGCGGAGTCGGCGCAGATACGCAGTATTTT
-	TRBV11-2	TRBJ2-7	-	CASSPGLPNTYEQYF	TGTGCCAGCAGCCCGGGACTTCCCAATACCTACGAGCAGTACTTC
TRBD2	TRBV5-1	TRBJ2-5	-	CASSLRTSGEGETQYF	TGCGCCAGCAGCTTACGGACTAGCGGGGAGGGGGAGACCCAGTACTTC
TRBD2	TRBV4-3	TRBJ2-1	once	CASSQDPSRTSHNEQFF	TGCGCCAGCAGCCAAGATCCCTCTAGGACTAGTCACAATGAGCAGTTCTTC
-	TRBV10-2	TRBJ1-4	-	CASSESGGREKLFF	TGCGCCAGCAGTGAGTCGGGGGGACGAGAAAAACTGTTTTTT
-	TRBV25-1	TRBJ2-6	-	CASSQRPGGANVLTF	TGTGCCAGCAGCCAAAGACCCGGTGGGGCCAACGTCCTGACTTTC
-	TRBV6-5	TRBJ2-7	once	CASRLGRSYEQYF	TGTGCCAGCAGACTTGGACGGTCCTACGAGCAGTACTTC
TRBD1	TRBV7-2	TRBJ1-5	-	CASSPRTGGKAQHF	TGTGCCAGCAGCCCCCGGACAGGGGGGAAGGCCCAGCATTTT
TRBD2	TRBV5-1	TRBJ2-5	-	CASSLMPEAGREGTQYF	TGCGCCAGCAGCTTGATGCCCGAAGCGGGCCGGGAGGGGACCCAGTACTTC
-	TRBV18	TRBJ2-1	-	CASSRGPEYNEQFF	TGTGCCAGCTCCCGCGGACCCGAATACAATGAGCAGTTCTTC
-	TRBV7-2	TRBJ2-3	once	CASGGSTDTQYF	TGTGCCAGCGGCGGTAGCACAGATACGCAGTATTTT
TRBD1	TRBV18	TRBJ2-2	-	CASSGQGDGELFF	TGTGCCAGCTCTGGACAGGGTGACGGGGAGCTGTTTTTT
-	TRBV6-1	TRBJ2-1	few	CASSRDTSNNEQFF	TGTGCCAGCAGTCGGGACACTTCGAACAATGAGCAGTTCTTC
TRBD1	TRBV6-6	TRBJ2-4	-	CATTGGPGAKNIQYF	TGTGCCACTACAGGGGGCCCCGGGGCCAAAAACATTCAGTACTTC
-	TRBV28	TRBJ1-2	few	CAGGTTGNYGYTF	TGTGCCGGGGGGACGACGGGGAACTATGGCTACACCTTC
-	TRBV28	TRBJ1-2	-	CASSLGTMDYGYTF	TGTGCCAGCAGTTTAGGGACAATGGACTATGGCTACACCTTC
-	TRBV9	TRBJ2-3	-	CASSPTGQHSQYF	TGTGCCAGCAGCCCCACTGGACAGCACAGCCAGTATTTT
-	TRBV28	TRBJ2-7	-	CASTRGGSTYEQYF	TGTGCCAGCACTAGAGGGGGATCCACCTACGAGCAGTACTTC
-	TRBV28	TRBJ1-4	-	CASTRGLGASEKLFF	TGTGCCAGCACCAGAGGGCTGGGGGCAAGTGAAAAACTGTTTTTT
-	TRBV28	TRBJ2-7	-	CASSLYGEQYF	TGTGCCAGCAGTTTATATGGCGAGCAGTACTTC
-	TRBV5-6	TRBJ1-3	few	CASSLDVSGNTIYF	TGTGCCAGCAGCTTGGATGTCTCTGGAAACACCATATATTTT
-	TRBV4-3	TRBJ1-3	-	CASSQQVSSGNTIYF	TGCGCCAGCAGCCAACAAGTAAGCTCTGGAAACACCATATATTTT
-	TRBV7-9	TRBJ2-5	-	CASSLAQYETQYF	TGTGCCAGCAGCTTAGCCCAATATGAGACCCAGTACTTC
-	TRBV29-1	TRBJ2-3	once	CSAVRAISTDTQYF	TGCAGCGCGGTTAGAGCGATAAGCACAGATACGCAGTATTTT
-	TRBV27	TRBJ1-3	-	CASSSNGRGVNTIYF	TGTGCCAGCAGTTCGAACGGAAGGGGAGTGAACACCATATATTTT
-	TRBV5-8	TRBJ2-2	-	CASSFLPTGELFF	TGTGCCAGCAGCTTCCTACCAACCGGGGAGCTGTTTTTT
-	TRBV19	TRBJ2-3	-	CASRGGTYRGDTQYF	TGTGCCAGTAGGGGCGGGACTTACCGCGGCGATACGCAGTATTTT
-	TRBV2	TRBJ2-6	-	CASEGGSGANVLTF	TGTGCCAGTGAGGGGGGCTCTGGGGCCAACGTCCTGACTTTC
-	TRBV7-9	TRBJ2-3	-	CASSLGGILDTQYF	TGTGCCAGCAGCTTAGGTGGGATCCTCGATACGCAGTATTTT
-	TRBV5-1	TRBJ1-5	once	CASSLGGGDQPQHF	TGCGCCAGCAGCTTGGGTGGGGGGGATCAGCCCCAGCATTTT
TRBD1	TRBV19	TRBJ1-3	-	CASGQASSGNTIYF	TGTGCCAGTGGACAGGCGAGCTCTGGAAACACCATATATTTT
-	TRBV27	TRBJ2-2	-	CASSAYQGSDTGELFF	TGTGCCAGCAGTGCGTACCAGGGTTCGGACACCGGGGAGCTGTTTTTT
TRBD2	TRBV7-8	TRBJ2-5	once	CASSLSGTVGETQYF	TGTGCCAGCAGTCTTAGCGGGACTGTAGGAGAGACCCAGTACTTC
-	TRBV7-9	TRBJ2-7	-	CASSFAGIDYEQYF	TGTGCCAGCAGCTTCGCAGGGATCGACTACGAGCAGTACTTC
-	TRBV29-1	TRBJ2-5	-	CSVAQQEVMAETQYF	TGCAGCGTTGCTCAACAGGAGGTGATGGCAGAGACCCAGTACTTC
-	TRBV28	TRBJ1-1	-	CASSLARKWGAEAFF	TGTGCCAGCAGTTTGGCCCGGAAGTGGGGCGCTGAAGCTTTCTTT
-	TRBV29-1	TRBJ1-1	-	CSVDLQLNTEAFF	TGCAGCGTTGACTTGCAGTTGAACACTGAAGCTTTCTTT
-	TRBV27	TRBJ2-3	once	CASSLTAGTDTQYF	TGTGCCAGCAGTTTAACGGCCGGCACAGATACGCAGTATTTT
-	TRBV6-5	TRBJ2-2	-	CASGQTGSGTGELFF	TGTGCCAGCGGGCAAACAGGGAGCGGCACCGGGGAGCTGTTTTTT
-	TRBV10-3	TRBJ2-1	-	CAISESRSYNEQFF	TGTGCCATCAGTGAGTCGCGGTCCTACAATGAGCAGTTCTTC
-	TRBV28	TRBJ1-2	-	CASSGGRGQNYGYTF	TGTGCCAGCAGTGGGGGGAGGGGCCAAAACTATGGCTACACCTTC
-	TRBV7-8	TRBJ2-5	-	CASSLWDIETQYF	TGTGCCAGCAGCTTATGGGATATAGAGACCCAGTACTTC
TRBD1	TRBV10-3	TRBJ1-3	once	CAISEPDRGSGNTIYF	TGTGCCATCAGTGAGCCGGACAGGGGCTCTGGAAACACCATATATTTT
-	TRBV15	TRBJ2-6	few	CATSRYSGSRANVLTF	TGTGCCACCAGCAGATATTCGGGCAGCCGGGCCAACGTCCTGACTTTC
-	TRBV27	TRBJ2-5	-	CASSLSQRQSQETQYF	TGTGCCAGCAGTTTATCCCAGCGGCAGTCCCAAGAGACCCAGTACTTC
TRBD1	TRBV5-6	TRBJ1-1	-	CASSFGTGDGAVF	TGTGCCAGCAGCTTTGGGACAGGGGATGGCGCGGTCTTT
TRBD1	TRBV29-1	TRBJ1-2	-	CSVVTGAHGYTF	TGCAGCGTTGTTACAGGGGCCCATGGCTACACCTTC
TRBD2	TRBV10-2	TRBJ2-1	-	CASSEGTGLLAGVKNEQFF	TGCGCCAGCAGTGAAGGGACAGGGTTACTAGCGGGAGTAAAGAATGAGCAGTTCTTC
TRBD2	TRBV6-6	TRBJ2-7	once	CASTRDLAVREQYF	TGTGCCAGCACCCGCGACCTAGCGGTACGTGAGCAGTACTTC
-	TRBV6-6	TRBJ2-2	-	CASSSSGGNTGELFF	TGTGCCAGCAGTTCCTCCGGGGGGAACACCGGGGAGCTGTTTTTT
-	TRBV21-1	TRBJ2-1	-	CASSSPQGLAGGQFF	TGTGCCAGCAGCTCACCTCAGGGACTAGCGGGGGGGCAGTTCTTC
-	TRBV7-8	TRBJ2-5	-	CASSSTGIQETQYF	TGTGCCAGCAGCTCTACAGGGATCCAAGAGACCCAGTACTTC
TRBD2	TRBV28	TRBJ2-4	-	CASSLGVSGSRNIQYF	TGTGCCAGCAGTTTGGGAGTTAGCGGGAGCAGAAACATTCAGTACTTC